Listed here are 32 T cell receptor beta chains from one sample, sequenced in a study of T cell changes during pregnancy in multiple sclerosis. Sequencing used immunoSEQ multiplex PCR; TCRdb keeps in-frame clones, though not all of them. The data hold 39,000 or so clones, with around nine tenths observed a single time. The sequenced sample was CD4+ T cells from peripheral blood mononuclear cells, obtained after pregnancy. All receptors derive from a female donor in good health, enrolled as a control in a pregnancy study.

The chain employs TRBV9 and TRBJ2-7, with TRBD1 matching 8 bases. J lost 3 bases, V lost 0 bases, and 5 bases had no gene match. Germline CDR1 reads SGDLS; CDR2 reads YYNGEE. This CDR3 has 15 residues. The DNA of the CDR3 is TGTGCCAGCAGCGTAGAGGACAGGGAACACTACGAGCAGTACTTC. Its translation: CASSVEDREHYEQYF.

V and J are TRBV12-5 and TRBJ2-7; TRBD2 agrees at 9 bases. The length of the CDR3 is 16 residues. The germline V gene has CDR1 LGHNT and CDR2 FRNRAP. J was trimmed by 0 bases and V by 4 bases; bases with no gene match: 7. CDR3 sequence reads: CASGSLASGASYEQYF. The CDR3 coding sequence is TGTGCTAGTGGTTCGTTGGCTAGCGGGGCCTCCTACGAGCAGTACTTC. Full variable domain (remainder filled in from reference TRBV12-5 and TRBJ2-7): DARVTQTPRHKVTEMGQEVTMRCQPILGHNTVFWYRQTMMQGLELLAYFRNRAPLDDSGMPKDRFSAEMPDATLATLKIQPSEPRDSAVYFCASGSLASGASYEQYFGPGTRLTVT.

The J gene is TRBJ2-1, the V gene TRBV4-3, with 12 bases fitting TRBD2. The CDR3 extends over 16 amino acids. The trim removed 4 bases at V and 9 bases at J, leaving 10 bases unmatched. Germline assignment: CDR1 LGHNA and CDR2 YSLEER. The CDR3 is CASSPKGKLAGGEQFF. DNA for the CDR3: TGCGCCAGCAGCCCGAAAGGCAAACTAGCGGGGGGTGAGCAGTTCTTC.

The rearrangement links TRBV7-8 to TRBJ2-2; D unclear. This CDR3 contains 13 residues. The germline CDR1 and CDR2 sequences are SGHVS and FQNEAQ. V gave up 7 bases and J gave up 4 bases, with 10 bases separating them. This chain's CDR3 is CASTLSTTGELFF. For the CDR3, the DNA is TGTGCCAGCACCCTCTCTACCACCGGGGAGCTGTTTTTT.

This clone was detected only a few times. V usage is TRBV5-4 and J usage is TRBJ1-2; 7 nucleotides agree with TRBD1. The germline V gene encodes CDR1 SGHNT and CDR2 YYREEE (reference sequence). The V gene end was trimmed by 4 bases and the J gene end by 3 bases; junction bases not matched to a gene: 12. This CDR3 comprises 16 residues. The CDR3 region is CASSPTNRGRYYGYTF. The CDR3, as DNA: TGTGCCAGCAGCCCGACAAACAGGGGACGGTACTATGGCTACACCTTC. The full variable domain, completed using reference TRBV5-4 and TRBJ1-2, is ETGVTQSPTHLIKTRGQQVTLRCSSQSGHNTVSWYQQALGQGPQFIFQYYREEENGRGNFPPRFSGLQFPNYSSELNVNALELDDSALYLCASSPTNRGRYYGYTFGSGTRLTVV.

CDR3 amino acids: CSAGDRPETQYF. The CDR3 nucleotides read TGCAGCGCCGGAGACAGACCAGAGACCCAGTACTTC. V gene TRBV29-1 combines with J gene TRBJ2-5, with D possibly TRBD1 on 5 matching bases. This CDR3 has 12 residues. Trimming stripped 7 bases from V and 4 bases from J, with 13 bases between. The germline V gene encodes CDR1 SQVTM and CDR2 ANQGSEA.

This chain joins TRBV5-1 and TRBJ1-3, with D hard to call. Germline V gives CDR1 SGHRS, CDR2 YFSETQ. This CDR3 region has 18 residues. Between the trimmed V and J ends, which lost 4 bases and 0 bases, there was a span of 20 bases. The CDR3 nucleotides are TGCGCCAGCAGCATCGCACCCCTTCAGGTTAGCTCTGGAAACACCATATATTTT. Translation gives CASSIAPLQVSSGNTIYF.

This chain connects TRBV4-3 to TRBJ1-2; TRBD1 matches 7 bases. The CDR3 spans 16 residues. Germline CDR1 is LGHNA and CDR2 is YSLEER. J lost 2 bases, V lost 0 bases, and 6 bases had no gene match. The CDR3 loop is CASSQDEDRSNYGYTF. Here the CDR3 DNA reads TGCGCCAGCAGCCAAGATGAGGACAGGTCGAACTATGGCTACACCTTC.

This sequence joins TRBV7-2 and TRBJ2-1; no clear D gene. This CDR3 contains 13 residues. Germline V gene lookup returns CDR1 SGHTA and CDR2 FQGNSA. Trimming stripped 1 base from V and 9 bases from J, with 10 bases between. The CDR3 region has the DNA TGTGCCAGCAGCTTAGAATGGCGAGGTGAGCAGTTCTTC. It is translated as CASSLEWRGEQFF.

V usage is TRBV7-9 and J usage is TRBJ1-1, with TRBD1 identical over 7 bases. The V and J ends lost 4 bases and 5 bases, in that order; junction bases with no gene match: 7. The CDR3 extends over 14 amino acids. CDR1 and CDR2 from the germline V gene are SEHNR and FQNEAQ (reference sequence). This chain's CDR3 is CASSSQGPGTEAFF. The CDR3 DNA reads TGTGCCAGCAGCTCACAGGGGCCTGGGACTGAAGCTTTCTTT.

This chain joins TRBV2 and TRBJ1-2, with 8 bases lining up with TRBD1. V was pared by 6 bases and J by 4 bases, with 4 bases of the junction left unmatched. CDR3 size: 13 residues. Germline V CDR1 and CDR2: SNHLY, FYNNEI. This chain's CDR3 is CASRVTGVYGYTF. The CDR3 nucleotides are TGTGCCAGCAGGGTGACAGGGGTCTATGGCTACACCTTC.

This clone has only one observation. The V and J genes are TRBV19 and TRBJ2-6; a possible D gene is TRBD2 (5 bases). The CDR3 is 16 amino acids. Trimming took off 4 bases at V and 2 bases at J, with 12 bases between the two ends. Germline V CDR1 and CDR2: LNHDA, SQIVND (reference sequence). The chain's CDR3 is CASSTGPGTGANVLTF. The CDR3 DNA follows: TGTGCCAGTAGTACGGGCCCGGGGACTGGGGCCAACGTCCTGACTTTC.

The chain uses TRBV5-5 and TRBJ1-6; 7 bases agree with TRBD1. V was clipped by 0 bases and J by 7 bases; unmatched bases: 7. This CDR3 comprises 16 residues. Per the germline V gene, CDR1 is SGHKS and CDR2 is YYEKEE (reference sequence). The CDR3 loop is CASSLGDRARNSPLHF. The CDR3 DNA reads TGTGCCAGCAGCTTGGGAGACAGGGCGAGGAATTCACCCCTCCACTTT.

The J gene is TRBJ2-7, the V gene TRBV19, with TRBD1 matching 7 bases. CDR3 length equals 15 residues. The germline V gene has CDR1 LNHDA and CDR2 SQIVND (reference sequence). The trim removed 8 bases at V and 7 bases at J, leaving 17 bases unmatched. CDR3 DNA sequence: TGTGCCAGTTCACTTCAGACAGGGCGCTTTGGGGAGCAGTACTTC. Encoded protein: CASSLQTGRFGEQYF. The full variable domain, completed using reference TRBV19 and TRBJ2-7, is DGGITQSPKYLFRKEGQNVTLSCEQNLNHDAMYWYRQDPGQGLRLIYYSQIVNDFQKGDIAEGYSVSREKKESFPLTVTSAQKNPTAFYLCASSLQTGRFGEQYFGPGTRLTVT.

This clone came up a few times. The rearrangement uses TRBV21-1 and TRBJ1-1. TRBV21-1 is described as a pseudogene. The length of the CDR3 is 14 residues. The CDR3 DNA reads TGTGCCAGCAGCATCGTCCGGGGGAACACTGAAGCTTTCTTT. It yields the protein CASSIVRGNTEAFF.

The chain's CDR3 is CASSVQGLSTEAFF. DNA for the CDR3: TGTGCCAGTAGTGTTCAGGGGCTGAGCACTGAAGCTTTCTTT. This chain joins TRBV19 and TRBJ1-1; D is perhaps TRBD1 (6 bases). In germline, CDR1 is LNHDA, CDR2 SQIVND (reference sequence). The CDR3 is made up of 14 amino acids. The ends were cut back, 5 bases at V and 4 bases at J, with 14 bases in the middle.

The gene calls are TRBV13 and TRBJ2-5; D remains ambiguous. The CDR3 is 11 residues long. Germline V gene sequence: CDR1 PRHDT, CDR2 FYEKMQ (reference sequence). V lost 5 bases to trimming and J lost 3 bases, with 4 bases between them. DNA for the CDR3: TGTGCCAGCAGCCGGGAAGAGACCCAGTACTTC. Protein product: CASSREETQYF.

The chain has TRBV11-3 and TRBJ2-3; the D gene is possibly TRBD2 (5 bases). V was pared by 5 bases and J by 2 bases, with 11 bases between. CDR1 SGHNT and CDR2 YENEEA come from the germline V gene. The CDR3 sequence is 14 residues long. In DNA form, the CDR3 reads TGTGCCAGCAGCCGGACTGGCCTCACAGATACGCAGTATTTT. Encoded protein: CASSRTGLTDTQYF.

The chain carries TRBV7-9 and TRBJ1-2; TRBD1 agrees at 10 bases. CDR3 length equals 15 residues. The germline V gene has CDR1 SEHNR and CDR2 FQNEAQ (reference sequence). The V and J ends lost 1 base and 3 bases, in that order; junction bases with no gene match: 2. CDR3 loop: CASSLGGTGDYGYTF. Here the CDR3 DNA reads TGTGCCAGCAGCTTAGGTGGGACAGGGGACTATGGCTACACCTTC.

This clone was detected once. The V and J genes are TRBV27 and TRBJ2-4, with a weak D call TRBD2 (5 bases). The ends were cut back, 3 bases at V and 0 bases at J, with 9 bases in the middle. The CDR3 is 15 residues long. The germline V gene has CDR1 MNHEY and CDR2 SMNVEV (reference sequence). The CDR3 bases are TGTGCCAGCAGTTTGCGCGGACTAGCCAAAAACATTCAGTACTTC. This codes for CASSLRGLAKNIQYF.

CDR3 sequence reads: CASSLETAGNTIYF. Here the CDR3 DNA reads TGCGCCAGCAGCTTGGAGACAGCTGGAAACACCATATATTTT. The chain couples TRBV5-1 to TRBJ1-3; D possibly corresponds to TRBD1 (5 bases). The length of the CDR3 is 14 residues. Germline V gives CDR1 SGHRS, CDR2 YFSETQ. V dropped 0 bases and J dropped 2 bases, with 6 bases sitting between them.

This chain links TRBV5-6 with TRBJ1-5; the D gene is possibly TRBD1 (6 bases). The germline gives CDR1 SGHDT, CDR2 YYEEEE. The V end was cut by 5 bases, the J end by 3 bases, with 12 bases between. The CDR3 covers 14 residues. The CDR3 DNA is TGTGCCAGCAGTCGAACAGGGTCCAATCAGCCCCAGCATTTT. Its protein is CASSRTGSNQPQHF.

The chain carries TRBV7-9 and TRBJ1-3, with 7 bases matching TRBD1. The CDR3 contains 15 residues. CDR1 is SEHNR and CDR2 is FQNEAQ in the germline V gene (reference sequence). Unmatched junction bases numbered 7, after V lost 4 bases and J lost 4 bases. The CDR3 is CASSSEGQPGNTIYF. CDR3 nucleotide sequence: TGTGCCAGCAGCTCCGAGGGACAGCCGGGAAACACCATATATTTT.

The chain recombines TRBV5-1 with TRBJ2-5, with 14 bases lining up with TRBD2. V lost 3 bases and J lost 5; bases outside the gene matches: 6. Germline V gene sequence: CDR1 SGHRS, CDR2 YFSETQ. The length of the CDR3 is 16 residues. The CDR3 sequence: CASSSGLAGVGETQYF. CDR3 bases: TGCGCCAGCAGCTCGGGACTAGCGGGGGTAGGGGAGACCCAGTACTTC. The full variable domain, completed using reference TRBV5-1 and TRBJ2-5, is KAGVTQTPRYLIKTRGQQVTLSCSPISGHRSVSWYQQTPGQGLQFLFEYFSETQRNKGNFPGRFSGRQFSNSRSEMNVSTLELGDSALYLCASSSGLAGVGETQYFGPGTRLLVL.

This rearrangement joins TRBV27 to TRBJ2-1, with D tentatively TRBD2 (5 bases). CDR3 length equals 14 residues. Germline V CDR1 and CDR2: MNHEY, SMNVEV (reference sequence). V was cut by 8 bases and J by 6 bases, with 17 bases left in between. DNA for the CDR3: TGTGCCAGCTCACCGGAGGCTAGTATCAATGAGCAGTTCTTC. Its translation: CASSPEASINEQFF.

This clone was counted a single time. V and J are TRBV11-2 and TRBJ2-7, with D unresolved. This CDR3 spans 13 amino acids. Germline-derived CDR1 and CDR2 are SGHAT and FQNNGV. V was cut by 6 bases and J by 0 bases, with 9 bases left in between. CDR3 protein: CASRLTDSYEQYF. As DNA, the CDR3 is TGTGCCAGCAGACTCACAGACTCCTACGAGCAGTACTTC.

The V and J genes are TRBV28 and TRBJ1-5, with no clear D. The germline CDR1 and CDR2 sequences are MDHEN and SYDVKM. V dropped 2 bases and J dropped 4 bases, with 6 bases sitting between them. The CDR3 is 13 residues long. CDR3 nucleotides: TGTGCCAGCAGTTTAAATCCTAATCAGCCCCAGCATTTT. Protein product: CASSLNPNQPQHF. Drawing the rest from reference TRBV28 and TRBJ1-5, the complete variable domain is DVKVTQSSRYLVKRTGEKVFLECVQDMDHENMFWYRQDPGLGLRLIYFSYDVKMKEKGDIPEGYSVSREKKERFSLILESASTNQTSMYLCASSLNPNQPQHFGDGTRLSIL.

This chain joins TRBV18 and TRBJ1-2, with D maybe TRBD1 (5 bases). There are 12 residues in the CDR3. The V gene lost 3 bases and the J gene lost 3 bases, with 5 bases spanning the gap. CDR1 is KGHSH and CDR2 is LQKENI in the germline V gene. CDR3 loop: CASSPRDYGYTF. CDR3 coding DNA: TGTGCCAGCTCACCCAGGGACTATGGCTACACCTTC.

This chain links TRBV19 with TRBJ2-1; 7 nucleotides align to TRBD1. J lost 10 bases, V lost 5 bases, and 8 bases had no gene match. The CDR3 spans 13 residues. Germline V CDR1 and CDR2: LNHDA, SQIVND (reference sequence). CDR3 sequence (DNA): TGTGCCAGTAGTCCTGAAGGGGGCAGGGAGCAGTTCTTC. Amino acid sequence: CASSPEGGREQFF.

This clone was observed once. The chain combines TRBV6-6 with TRBJ2-7, with D maybe TRBD2 (5 bases). The CDR3 loop spans 14 amino acids. Germline V gene lookup returns CDR1 MNHNY and CDR2 SVGAGI (reference sequence). V shed 4 bases and J shed 5 bases, with 15 bases lying between them. The CDR3 bases are TGTGCCAGCAGTTTAGAGGGAAATAAGAACGAGCAGTACTTC. The encoded protein is CASSLEGNKNEQYF.

The chain combines TRBV19 with TRBJ1-3, with 7 bases identical to TRBD1. V dropped 4 bases and J dropped 2; count of bases not matched to a gene: 8. The length of the CDR3 is 16 residues. The germline V gene has CDR1 LNHDA and CDR2 SQIVND (reference sequence). CDR3 nucleotides: TGTGCCAGTAGTAGATCGGGACAGACGGCTGGAAACACCATATATTTT. It codes for CASSRSGQTAGNTIYF.

The genes are TRBV5-1 and TRBJ1-1; D remains unclear. The V gene lost 2 bases and the J gene lost 0 bases, with 14 bases spanning the gap. The CDR3 is 16 amino acids. Germline V gene lookup returns CDR1 SGHRS and CDR2 YFSETQ. The DNA for the CDR3 is TGCGCCAGCAGCTTTAGGACGAGCGGCATGAACACTGAAGCTTTCTTT. Translating it yields CASSFRTSGMNTEAFF.